This TCR beta chain comes out of a study of OX40 agonist ivuxolimab in advanced cancers. Patients were excluded for autoimmune disease history or systemic immunosuppression. Germline CDR1 reads LNHDA; CDR2 reads SQIVND (reference sequence). This CDR3 comprises 13 residues. The V end lost 3 bases, the J end lost 1 base, and 6 bases lay between the germline ends. Assay: immunoSEQ multiplex PCR; the TCRdb copy retains only in-frame clones and omits some. The sample has 65,000 to 80,000 clones; approximately 90% are singletons. The rearrangement joins TRBV19 to TRBJ1-1; D remains unclear. The TCR originated in an adult with an advanced solid tumor such as melanoma, head and neck, liver or kidney cancer. This sample comprised CD4+ or CD8+ T cells sorted from blood, obtained in a trial of the OX40 agonist ivuxolimab. The CDR3 loop reads CASSIEGNTEAFF. The DNA for the CDR3 is TGTGCCAGTAGTATCGAGGGGAACACTGAAGCTTTCTTT.